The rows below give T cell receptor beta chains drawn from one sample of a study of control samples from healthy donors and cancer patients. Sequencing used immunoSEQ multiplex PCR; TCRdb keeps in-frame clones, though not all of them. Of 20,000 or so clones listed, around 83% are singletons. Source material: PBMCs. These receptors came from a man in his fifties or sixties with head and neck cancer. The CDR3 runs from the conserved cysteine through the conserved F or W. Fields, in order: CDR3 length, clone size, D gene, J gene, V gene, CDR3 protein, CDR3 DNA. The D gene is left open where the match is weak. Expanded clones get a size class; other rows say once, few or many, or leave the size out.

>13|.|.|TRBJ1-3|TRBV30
CAWSVHSGNTIYF
TGTGCCTGGAGTGTGCACTCTGGAAACACCATATATTTT
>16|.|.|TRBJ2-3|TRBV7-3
CASSILGPPVADTQYF
TGTGCCAGCAGCATCCTCGGGCCCCCTGTGGCAGATACGCAGTATTTT
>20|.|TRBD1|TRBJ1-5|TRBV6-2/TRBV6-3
CASSYSARGPESRGNQPQHF
TGTGCCAGCAGTTACTCGGCCAGGGGGCCTGAGAGTAGGGGCAATCAGCCCCAGCATTTT
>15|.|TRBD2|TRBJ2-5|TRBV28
CASSSTSLSRETQYF
TGTGCCAGCAGTTCGACTAGCCTTAGTAGGGAGACCCAGTACTTC
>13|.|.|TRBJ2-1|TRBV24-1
CATSGGGNNEQFF
TGTGCCACCAGTGGAGGGGGGAACAATGAGCAGTTCTTC
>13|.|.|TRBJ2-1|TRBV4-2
CASSPTVANEQFF
TGTGCCAGCAGCCCTACCGTGGCCAATGAGCAGTTCTTC
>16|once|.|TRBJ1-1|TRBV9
CASSPGVTLTNTEAFF
TGTGCCAGCAGCCCTGGAGTAACTCTGACGAACACTGAAGCTTTCTTT
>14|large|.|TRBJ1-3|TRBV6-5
CASSYMSSGNTIYF
TGTGCCAGCAGTTACATGTCAAGTGGAAACACCATATATTTT
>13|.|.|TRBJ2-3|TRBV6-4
CASSRDSTDTQYF
TGTGCCAGCAGTCGGGACAGCACAGATACGCAGTATTTT
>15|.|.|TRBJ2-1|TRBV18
CASSPPGTPKDEQFF
TGTGCCAGCTCACCACCGGGCACCCCCAAGGATGAGCAGTTCTTC
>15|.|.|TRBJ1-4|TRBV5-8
CASSASSATNEKLFF
TGTGCCAGCAGCGCCAGCAGTGCAACTAATGAAAAACTGTTTTTT
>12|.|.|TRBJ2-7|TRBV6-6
CASSYSLDEQYF
TGTGCCAGCAGTTACTCGTTGGACGAGCAGTACTTC
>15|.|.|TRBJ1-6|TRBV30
CAWRRRVGNNSPLHF
TGTGCCTGGAGGCGGAGGGTCGGCAATAATTCACCCCTCCACTTT
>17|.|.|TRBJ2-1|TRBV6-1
CASSDLGLGASYNEQFF
TGTGCCAGCAGTGATTTAGGACTCGGAGCTTCCTACAATGAGCAGTTCTTC
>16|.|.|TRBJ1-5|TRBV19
CASSILRGRGNQPQHF
TGTGCCAGTAGTATCCTTCGGGGACGGGGCAATCAGCCCCAGCATTTT
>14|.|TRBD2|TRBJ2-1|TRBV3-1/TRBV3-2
CASSPLGPAGGEFF
TGTGCCAGCAGCCCGTTGGGCCCGGCCGGGGGGGAGTTCTTC
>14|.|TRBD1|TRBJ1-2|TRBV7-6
CASGTGTGVYGYTF
TGTGCCAGCGGAACCGGGACAGGCGTCTATGGCTACACCTTC